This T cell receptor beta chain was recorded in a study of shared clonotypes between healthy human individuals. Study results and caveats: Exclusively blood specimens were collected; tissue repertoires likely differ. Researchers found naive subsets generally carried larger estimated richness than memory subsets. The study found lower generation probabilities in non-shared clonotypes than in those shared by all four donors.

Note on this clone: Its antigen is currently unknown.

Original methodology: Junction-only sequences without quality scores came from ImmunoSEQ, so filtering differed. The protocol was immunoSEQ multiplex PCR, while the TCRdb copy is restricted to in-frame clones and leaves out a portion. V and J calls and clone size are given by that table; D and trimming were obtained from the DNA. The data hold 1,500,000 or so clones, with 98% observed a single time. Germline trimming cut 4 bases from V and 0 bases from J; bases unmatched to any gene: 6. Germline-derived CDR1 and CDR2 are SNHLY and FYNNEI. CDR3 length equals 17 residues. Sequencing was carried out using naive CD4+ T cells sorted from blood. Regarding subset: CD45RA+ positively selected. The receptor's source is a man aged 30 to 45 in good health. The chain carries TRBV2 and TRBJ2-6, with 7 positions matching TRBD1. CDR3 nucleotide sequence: TGTGCCAGCAGTGGGGGACAGCAAGGCTCTGGGGCCAACGTCCTGACTTTC. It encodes CASSGGQQGSGANVLTF.